Included here is one T cell receptor beta chain sequence, with context. Data came from immunoSEQ multiplex PCR; TCRdb stores just in-frame clones and leaves some out. The sample carries about 50,000 clones, around 90% recorded once. The record originates from a study of blood T cell repertoires in COVID-19. CDR3 length equals 16 residues. V shed 1 base and J 8 bases; nucleotides not matched to a gene: 8. Germline V lookup: CDR1 SGDLS, CDR2 YYNGEE. The clonotype was recovered from a human donor in a cohort sampled during active COVID-19. Sequenced: peripheral blood. The J gene is TRBJ2-3, the V gene TRBV9; 12 bases map to TRBD1. This CDR3 reads CASSVTGQGAEGTQYF. The CDR3 DNA reads as TGTGCCAGCAGCGTAACGGGACAGGGGGCGGAGGGTACGCAGTATTTT.